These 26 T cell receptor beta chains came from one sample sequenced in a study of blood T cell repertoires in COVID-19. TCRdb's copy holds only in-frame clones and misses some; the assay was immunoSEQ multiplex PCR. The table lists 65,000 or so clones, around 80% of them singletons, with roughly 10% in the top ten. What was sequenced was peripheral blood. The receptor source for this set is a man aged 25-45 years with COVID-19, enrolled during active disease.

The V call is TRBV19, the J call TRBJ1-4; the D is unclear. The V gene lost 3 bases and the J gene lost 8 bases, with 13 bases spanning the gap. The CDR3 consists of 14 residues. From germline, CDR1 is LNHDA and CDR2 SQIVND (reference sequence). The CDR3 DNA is TGTGCCAGTAGTATCACGTCAGGCGGGGAAAAACTGTTTTTT. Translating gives CASSITSGGEKLFF. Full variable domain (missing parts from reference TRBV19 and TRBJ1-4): DGGITQSPKYLFRKEGQNVTLSCEQNLNHDAMYWYRQDPGQGLRLIYYSQIVNDFQKGDIAEGYSVSREKKESFPLTVTSAQKNPTAFYLCASSITSGGEKLFFGSGTQLSVL.

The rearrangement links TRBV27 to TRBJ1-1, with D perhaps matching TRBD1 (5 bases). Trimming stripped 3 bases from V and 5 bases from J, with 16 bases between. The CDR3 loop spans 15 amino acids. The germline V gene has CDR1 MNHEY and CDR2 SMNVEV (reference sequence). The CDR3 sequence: CASSLASTGGTEAFF. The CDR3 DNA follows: TGTGCCAGCAGTTTGGCCAGTACCGGGGGGACTGAAGCTTTCTTT.

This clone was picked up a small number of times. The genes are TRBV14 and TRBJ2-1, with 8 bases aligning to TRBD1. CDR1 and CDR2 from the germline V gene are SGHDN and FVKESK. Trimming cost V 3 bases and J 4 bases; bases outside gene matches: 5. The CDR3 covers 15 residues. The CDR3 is CASSQTRQGYNEQFF. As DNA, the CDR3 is TGTGCCAGCAGCCAGACGAGACAGGGGTACAATGAGCAGTTCTTC. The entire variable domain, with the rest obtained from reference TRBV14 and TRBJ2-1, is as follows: EAGVTQFPSHSVIEKGQTVTLRCDPISGHDNLYWYRRVMGKEIKFLLHFVKESKQDESGMPNNRFLAERTGGTYSTLKVQPAELEDSGVYFCASSQTRQGYNEQFFGPGTRLTVL.

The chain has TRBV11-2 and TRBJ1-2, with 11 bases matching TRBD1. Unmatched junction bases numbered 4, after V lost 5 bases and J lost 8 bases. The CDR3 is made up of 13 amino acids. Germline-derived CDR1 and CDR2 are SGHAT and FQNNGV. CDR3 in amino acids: CASSPGQGVGYTF. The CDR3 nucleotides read TGTGCCAGCAGCCCGGGACAGGGGGTCGGCTACACCTTC.

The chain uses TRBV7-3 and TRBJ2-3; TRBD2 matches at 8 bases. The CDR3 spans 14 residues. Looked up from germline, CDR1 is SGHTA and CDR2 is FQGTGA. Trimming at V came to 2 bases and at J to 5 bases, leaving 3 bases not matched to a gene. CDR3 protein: CASSLPGGIDTQYF. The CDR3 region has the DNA TGTGCCAGCAGCTTACCGGGAGGGATAGATACGCAGTATTTT.

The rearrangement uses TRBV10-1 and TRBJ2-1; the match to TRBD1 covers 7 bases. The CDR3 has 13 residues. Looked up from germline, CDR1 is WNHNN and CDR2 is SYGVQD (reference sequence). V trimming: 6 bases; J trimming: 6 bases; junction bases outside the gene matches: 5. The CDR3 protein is CASSRDRANEQFF. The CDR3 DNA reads TGCGCCAGCAGCCGGGACAGAGCCAATGAGCAGTTCTTC.

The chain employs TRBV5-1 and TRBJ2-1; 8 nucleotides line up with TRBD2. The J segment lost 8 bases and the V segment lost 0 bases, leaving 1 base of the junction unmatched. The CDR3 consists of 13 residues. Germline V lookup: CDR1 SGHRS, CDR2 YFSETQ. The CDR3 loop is CASSLVLADEQFF. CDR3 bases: TGCGCCAGCAGCTTGGTACTAGCGGATGAGCAGTTCTTC.

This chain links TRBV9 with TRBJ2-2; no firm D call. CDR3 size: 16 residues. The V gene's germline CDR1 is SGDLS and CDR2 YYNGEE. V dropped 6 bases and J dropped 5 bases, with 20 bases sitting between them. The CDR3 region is CASIIDRFRRTGELFF. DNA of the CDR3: TGTGCCAGCATAATTGATCGCTTTCGCAGGACCGGGGAGCTGTTTTTT.

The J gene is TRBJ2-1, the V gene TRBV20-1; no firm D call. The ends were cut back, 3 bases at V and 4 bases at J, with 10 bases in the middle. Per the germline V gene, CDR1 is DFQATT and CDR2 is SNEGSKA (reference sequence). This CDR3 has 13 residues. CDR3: CSASNLRYNEQFF. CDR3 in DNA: TGCAGTGCTAGTAACTTACGGTACAATGAGCAGTTCTTC.

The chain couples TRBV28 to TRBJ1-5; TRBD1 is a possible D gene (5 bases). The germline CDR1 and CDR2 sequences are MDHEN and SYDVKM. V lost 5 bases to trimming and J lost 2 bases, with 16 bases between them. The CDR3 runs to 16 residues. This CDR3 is CASSGGGSGRNQPQHF. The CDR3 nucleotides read TGTGCCAGCAGTGGGGGGGGGTCGGGTCGCAATCAGCCCCAGCATTTT.

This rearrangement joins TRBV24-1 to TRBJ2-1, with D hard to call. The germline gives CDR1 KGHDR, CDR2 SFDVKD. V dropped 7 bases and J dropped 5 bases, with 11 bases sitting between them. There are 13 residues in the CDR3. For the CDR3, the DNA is TGTGCCACCAGGGGCAGTACGGACAATGAGCAGTTCTTC. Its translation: CATRGSTDNEQFF.

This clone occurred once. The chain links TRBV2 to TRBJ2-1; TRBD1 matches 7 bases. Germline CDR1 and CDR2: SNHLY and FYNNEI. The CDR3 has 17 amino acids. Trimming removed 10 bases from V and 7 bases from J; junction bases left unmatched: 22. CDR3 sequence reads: CAMGSWDGDRVENEQFF. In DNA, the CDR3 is TGTGCCATGGGGTCCTGGGACGGTGACAGGGTGGAGAATGAGCAGTTCTTC.

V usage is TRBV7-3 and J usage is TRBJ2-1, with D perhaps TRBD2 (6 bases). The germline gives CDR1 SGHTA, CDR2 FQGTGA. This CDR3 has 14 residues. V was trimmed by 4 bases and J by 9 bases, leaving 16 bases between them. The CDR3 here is CASSSIGEASEQFF. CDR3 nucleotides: TGTGCCAGCAGCTCCATAGGGGAGGCTAGTGAGCAGTTCTTC. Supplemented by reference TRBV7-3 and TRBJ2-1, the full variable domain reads GAGVSQTPSNKVTEKGKYVELRCDPISGHTALYWYRQSLGQGPEFLIYFQGTGAADDSGLPNDRFFAVRPEGSVSTLKIQRTERGDSAVYLCASSSIGEASEQFFGPGTRLTVL.

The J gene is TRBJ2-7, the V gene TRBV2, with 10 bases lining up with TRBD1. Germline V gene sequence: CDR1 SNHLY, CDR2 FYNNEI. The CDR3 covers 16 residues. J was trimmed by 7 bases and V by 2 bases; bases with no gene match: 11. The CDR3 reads CASSELGTGALGEQYF. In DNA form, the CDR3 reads TGTGCCAGCAGTGAATTGGGGACAGGGGCCCTCGGGGAGCAGTACTTC.

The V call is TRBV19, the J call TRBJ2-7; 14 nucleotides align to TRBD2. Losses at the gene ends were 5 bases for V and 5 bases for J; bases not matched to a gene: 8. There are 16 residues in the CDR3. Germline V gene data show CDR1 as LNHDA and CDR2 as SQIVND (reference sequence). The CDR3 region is CASSPGLAGVGDEQYF. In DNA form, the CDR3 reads TGTGCCAGTAGTCCGGGACTAGCGGGAGTAGGGGACGAGCAGTACTTC.

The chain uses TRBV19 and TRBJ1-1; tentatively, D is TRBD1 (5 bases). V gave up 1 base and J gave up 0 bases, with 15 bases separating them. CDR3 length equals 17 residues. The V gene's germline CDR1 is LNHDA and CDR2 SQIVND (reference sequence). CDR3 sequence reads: CASSIARAKTLNTEAFF. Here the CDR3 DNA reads TGTGCCAGTAGTATAGCCAGGGCGAAAACTTTGAACACTGAAGCTTTCTTT.

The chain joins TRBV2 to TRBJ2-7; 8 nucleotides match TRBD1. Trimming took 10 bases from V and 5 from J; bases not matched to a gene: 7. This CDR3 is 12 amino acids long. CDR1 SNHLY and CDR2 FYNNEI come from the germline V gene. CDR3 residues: CATTGGVNEQYF. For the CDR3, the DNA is TGTGCCACTACAGGGGGTGTGAACGAGCAGTACTTC. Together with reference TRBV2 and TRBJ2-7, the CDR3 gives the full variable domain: EPEVTQTPSHQVTQMGQEVILRCVPISNHLYFYWYRQILGQKVEFLVSFYNNEISEKSEIFDDQFSVERPDGSNFTLKIRSTKLEDSAMYFCATTGGVNEQYFGPGTRLTVT.

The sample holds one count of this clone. CDR3 amino acids: CAWSRGDGTGNEKLFF. CDR3 DNA: TGTGCCTGGAGTAGGGGCGACGGGACAGGGAATGAAAAACTGTTTTTT. This chain links TRBV30 with TRBJ1-4; 9 bases match TRBD1. The CDR3 sequence is 16 residues long. J gave up 5 bases and V 2 bases, and 9 bases lay outside the gene matches. From germline, CDR1 is GTSNPN and CDR2 SVGIG (reference sequence).

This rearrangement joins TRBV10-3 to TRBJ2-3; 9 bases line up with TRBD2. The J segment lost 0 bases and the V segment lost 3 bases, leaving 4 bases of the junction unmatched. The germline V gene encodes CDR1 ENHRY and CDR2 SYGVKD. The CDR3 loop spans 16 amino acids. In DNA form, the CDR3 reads TGTGCCATCAGTGACGGGCTAGCGGGAAGCACAGATACGCAGTATTTT. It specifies CAISDGLAGSTDTQYF.

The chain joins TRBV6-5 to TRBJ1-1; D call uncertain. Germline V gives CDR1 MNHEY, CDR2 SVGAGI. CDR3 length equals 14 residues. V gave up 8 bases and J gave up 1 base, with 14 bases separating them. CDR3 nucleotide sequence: TGTGCCAGCGCAGAAAGAGGGAGGAACACTGAAGCTTTCTTT. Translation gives CASAERGRNTEAFF.

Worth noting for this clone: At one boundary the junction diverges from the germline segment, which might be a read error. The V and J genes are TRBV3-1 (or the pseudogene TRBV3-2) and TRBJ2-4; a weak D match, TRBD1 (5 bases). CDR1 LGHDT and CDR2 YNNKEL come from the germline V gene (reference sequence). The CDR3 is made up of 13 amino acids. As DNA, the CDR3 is TGTGCCAGCAGCCAAGATGGGGCGGTTTCCTTCAACTTC. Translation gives CASSQDGAVSFNF.

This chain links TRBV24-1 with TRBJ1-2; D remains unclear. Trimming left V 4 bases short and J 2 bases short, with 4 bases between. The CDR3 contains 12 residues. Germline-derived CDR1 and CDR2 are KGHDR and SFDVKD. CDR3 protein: CATSDSNYGYTF. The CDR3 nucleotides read TGTGCCACCAGTGACTCGAACTATGGCTACACCTTC.

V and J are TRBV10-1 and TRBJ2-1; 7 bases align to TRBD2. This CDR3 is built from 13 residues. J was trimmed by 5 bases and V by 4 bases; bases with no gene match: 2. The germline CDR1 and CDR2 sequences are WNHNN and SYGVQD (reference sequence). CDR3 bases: TGCGCCAGCAGTGGACGGGGGGACAATGAGCAGTTCTTC. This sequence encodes CASSGRGDNEQFF.

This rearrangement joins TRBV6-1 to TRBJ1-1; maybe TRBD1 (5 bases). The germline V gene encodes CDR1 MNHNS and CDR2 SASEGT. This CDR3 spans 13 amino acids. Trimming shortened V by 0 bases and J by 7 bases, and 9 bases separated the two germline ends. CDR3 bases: TGTGCCAGCAGTGAAGCACCAGGGCTTGAAGCTTTCTTT. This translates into CASSEAPGLEAFF.

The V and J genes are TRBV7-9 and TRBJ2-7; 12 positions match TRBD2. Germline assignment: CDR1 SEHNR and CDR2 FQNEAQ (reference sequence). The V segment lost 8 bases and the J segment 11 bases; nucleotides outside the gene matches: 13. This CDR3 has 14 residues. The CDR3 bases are TGTGCCAGCTCCTCCCAGGGGACTAGCGGGCCGAAGTACTTC. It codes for CASSSQGTSGPKYF.

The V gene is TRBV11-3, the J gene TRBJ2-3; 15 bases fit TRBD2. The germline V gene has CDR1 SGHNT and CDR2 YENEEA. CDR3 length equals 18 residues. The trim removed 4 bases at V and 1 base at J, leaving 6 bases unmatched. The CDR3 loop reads CASSSGTSGRPGTDTQYF. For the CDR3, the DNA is TGTGCCAGCAGCTCCGGGACTAGCGGGAGGCCGGGCACAGATACGCAGTATTTT.